This T cell receptor (beta chain) derives from a study of early T cells in non-severe SARS-CoV-2 infection. In this sample, this clonotype turned up a few times. V gave up 2 bases and J gave up 4 bases; unmatched junction bases: 9. This CDR3 region has 18 residues. Germline assignment: CDR1 SGHVS and CDR2 FNYEAQ. Attachment of unique molecular identifiers was made to individual cDNA molecules. Using its own MiXCR run on the 5' RACE reads, TCRdb lists one record per CDR3 protein. This sample carries about 80,000 distinct CDR3 sequences, approximately 12% of them seen once, and the ten largest clones take about a sixth.

Material: whole blood, obtained at baseline. This receptor was identified in an adult who was a healthcare worker with PCR-confirmed SARS-CoV-2 infection or an uninfected control (not recorded which). The donor label of this sample is uncertain. This rearrangement joins TRBV7-6 to TRBJ2-1; TRBD2 aligns across 12 bases. The chain's CDR3 is CASSLRTLGLAGYNEQFF. CDR3 coding DNA: TGTGCCAGCAGCTTAAGGACACTAGGACTAGCGGGATACAATGAGCAGTTCTTC. Full variable domain (rest looked up from reference TRBV7-6 and TRBJ2-1): GAGVSQSPRYKVTKRGQDVALRCDPISGHVSLYWYRQALGQGPEFLTYFNYEAQQDKSGLPNDRFSAERPEGSISTLTIQRTEQRDSAMYRCASSLRTLGLAGYNEQFFGPGTRLTVL.